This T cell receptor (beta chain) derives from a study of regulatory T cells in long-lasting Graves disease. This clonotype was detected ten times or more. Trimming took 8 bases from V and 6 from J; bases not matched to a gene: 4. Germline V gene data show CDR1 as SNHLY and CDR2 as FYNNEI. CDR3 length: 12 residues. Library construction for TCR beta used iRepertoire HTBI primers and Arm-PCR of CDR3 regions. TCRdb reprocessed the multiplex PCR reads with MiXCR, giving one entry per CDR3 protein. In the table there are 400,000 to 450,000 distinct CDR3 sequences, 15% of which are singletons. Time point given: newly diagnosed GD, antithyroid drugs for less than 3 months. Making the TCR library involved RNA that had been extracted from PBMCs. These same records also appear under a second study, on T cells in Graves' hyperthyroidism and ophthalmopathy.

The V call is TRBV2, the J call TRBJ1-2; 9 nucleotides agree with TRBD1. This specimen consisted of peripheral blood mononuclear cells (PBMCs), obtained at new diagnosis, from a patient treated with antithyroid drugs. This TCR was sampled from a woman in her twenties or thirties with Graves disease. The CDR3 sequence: CASVRTGDGYTF. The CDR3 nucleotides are TGTGCCAGCGTCCGGACAGGGGATGGCTACACCTTC. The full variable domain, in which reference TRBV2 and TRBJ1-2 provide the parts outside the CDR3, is EPEVTQTPSHQVTQMGQEVILRCVPISNHLYFYWYRQILGQKVEFLVSFYNNEISEKSEIFDDQFSVERPDGSNFTLKIRSTKLEDSAMYFCASVRTGDGYTFGSGTRLTVV.